Listed below are T cell receptor beta chains from one sample, sequenced in a study of blood T cell repertoires in COVID-19. The table came from immunoSEQ multiplex PCR; TCRdb's copy has only in-frame clones and leaves some out. The table lists around 300,000 clones, just over 85% of them singletons. Sequenced sample: peripheral blood. These receptors all come from a woman in her 30s with active or convalescent COVID-19. Both conserved end residues are part of each CDR3. Fields, in order: V gene, J gene, D gene, clone size, CDR3 DNA, CDR3 protein. A D gene is named only where the DNA matches it firmly. Clone size is shown for a subset of rows, as once, few, many or a class of expanded clone.

V: TRBV6-4
J: TRBJ2-6
D: TRBD2
size: .
DNA: TGTGCCAGCAGTCTCACTTTTGGACTAGCGGGGACCTCTGGGGCCAACGTCCTGACTTTC
CDR3: CASSLTFGLAGTSGANVLTF

V: TRBV13
J: TRBJ2-7
D: TRBD2
size: .
DNA: TGTGCCAGCAGCCCGCCGGGACTAGCGGGGGCCGGCGAGCAGTACTTC
CDR3: CASSPPGLAGAGEQYF

V: TRBV9
J: TRBJ2-1
D: TRBD2
size: .
DNA: TGTGCCAGCAGCGGGGGACTAGCGGGGCGGGACAATGAGCAGTTCTTC
CDR3: CASSGGLAGRDNEQFF

V: TRBV11-2
J: TRBJ2-1
D: .
size: few
DNA: TGTGCCAGCAGCTTAATCAGGGTAGGAGTCAATGAGCAGTTCTTC
CDR3: CASSLIRVGVNEQFF

V: TRBV7-9
J: TRBJ2-7
D: .
size: few
DNA: TGTGCCAGCAGCTTAGGGGCCGACTACGAGCAGTACTTC
CDR3: CASSLGADYEQYF

V: TRBV30
J: TRBJ2-3
D: .
size: .
DNA: TGTGCCTGGAGGGAGGGGGCAGGGGCAGATACGCAGTATTTT
CDR3: CAWREGAGADTQYF

V: TRBV24-1
J: TRBJ1-1
D: .
size: once
DNA: TGTGCCCTGGGGGGGGTTGAAGCTTTCTTT
CDR3: CALGGVEAFF

V: TRBV7-3
J: TRBJ1-6
D: TRBD1
size: few
DNA: TGTGCCAGCAGCTCGTCCGGGACAGGAGATTCACCCCTCCACTTT
CDR3: CASSSSGTGDSPLHF

V: TRBV19
J: TRBJ2-5
D: .
size: .
DNA: TGTGCCAGTAGTATAGGCCCCACAGACACTCAAAAGACCCAGTACTTC
CDR3: CASSIGPTDTQKTQYF

V: TRBV5-1
J: TRBJ1-6
D: .
size: .
DNA: TGCGCCAGCAGCTTGCAGGGGTCAGATTCACCCCTCCACTTT
CDR3: CASSLQGSDSPLHF

V: TRBV11-2
J: TRBJ1-1
D: TRBD1
size: .
DNA: TGTGCCAGCAGACAGGGGTGGGCGAACACTGAAGCTTTCTTT
CDR3: CASRQGWANTEAFF

V: TRBV30
J: TRBJ1-4
D: .
size: .
DNA: TGTGCCTGGAGTGGGGGGCTTGGGGAAAAACTGTTTTTT
CDR3: CAWSGGLGEKLFF

V: TRBV27
J: TRBJ1-1
D: TRBD1
size: .
DNA: TGTGCCAGCCGGATCCAGGGGGTAGGCACTGAAGCTTTCTTT
CDR3: CASRIQGVGTEAFF

V: TRBV19
J: TRBJ1-6
D: TRBD1
size: .
DNA: TGTGCCAGTACTCCTAGGACAGGGAAACTCTCACCCCTCCACTTT
CDR3: CASTPRTGKLSPLHF

V: TRBV11-1
J: TRBJ1-2
D: .
size: few
DNA: TGTGCCAGCAGCTCGGCAGGATCTGGAGGCTACACCTTC
CDR3: CASSSAGSGGYTF

V: TRBV9
J: TRBJ2-5
D: TRBD2
size: .
DNA: TGTGCCAGCAGCCCAACGGGACTAGCGGAAGAGACCCAGTACTTC
CDR3: CASSPTGLAEETQYF

V: TRBV19
J: TRBJ2-7
D: TRBD1
size: few
DNA: TGTGCCAGTACCCCGACAGGGCGTTACGAGCAGTACTTC
CDR3: CASTPTGRYEQYF

V: TRBV19
J: TRBJ1-2
D: TRBD1
size: .
DNA: TGTGCCAGTAGTCTCCCGTCGGGGACAGGGGGCTTTGGCTACACCTTC
CDR3: CASSLPSGTGGFGYTF

V: TRBV27
J: TRBJ2-1
D: TRBD2
size: .
DNA: TGTGCCAGCAGTTTATTGACTAGCGGGGGGGCCTACAATGAGCAGTTCTTC
CDR3: CASSLLTSGGAYNEQFF

V: TRBV5-1
J: TRBJ1-1
D: TRBD1
size: .
DNA: TGCGCCAGCAGCTCGTGGGACAGGGCGAACACTGAAGCTTTCTTT
CDR3: CASSSWDRANTEAFF

V: TRBV5-4
J: TRBJ1-2
D: TRBD1
size: once
DNA: TGTGCCAGCAGCTTCTCCGGGACAGGGAACGGCTACACCTTC
CDR3: CASSFSGTGNGYTF

V: TRBV18
J: TRBJ2-6
D: TRBD1
size: .
DNA: TGTGCCAGCTCACCGGGACAGATGCAGAGTGGGGCCAACGTCCTGACTTTC
CDR3: CASSPGQMQSGANVLTF

V: TRBV7-9
J: TRBJ2-5
D: TRBD2
size: .
DNA: TGTGCCAGCAGCCTGACTAGCGGGGGGACCCAAGAGACCCAGTACTTC
CDR3: CASSLTSGGTQETQYF